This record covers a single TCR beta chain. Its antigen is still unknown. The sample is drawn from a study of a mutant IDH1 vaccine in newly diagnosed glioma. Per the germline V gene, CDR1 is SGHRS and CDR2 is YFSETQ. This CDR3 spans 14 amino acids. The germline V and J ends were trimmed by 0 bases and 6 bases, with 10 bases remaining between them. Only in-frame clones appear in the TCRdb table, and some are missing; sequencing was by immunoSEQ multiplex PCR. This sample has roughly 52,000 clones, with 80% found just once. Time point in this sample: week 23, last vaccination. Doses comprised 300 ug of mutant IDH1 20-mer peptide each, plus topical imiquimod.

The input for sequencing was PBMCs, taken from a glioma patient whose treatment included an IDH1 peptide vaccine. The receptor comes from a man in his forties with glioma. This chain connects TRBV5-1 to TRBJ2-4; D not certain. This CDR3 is CASSLEAGRNIQYF. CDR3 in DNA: TGCGCCAGCAGCTTGGAGGCAGGACGAAACATTCAGTACTTC.